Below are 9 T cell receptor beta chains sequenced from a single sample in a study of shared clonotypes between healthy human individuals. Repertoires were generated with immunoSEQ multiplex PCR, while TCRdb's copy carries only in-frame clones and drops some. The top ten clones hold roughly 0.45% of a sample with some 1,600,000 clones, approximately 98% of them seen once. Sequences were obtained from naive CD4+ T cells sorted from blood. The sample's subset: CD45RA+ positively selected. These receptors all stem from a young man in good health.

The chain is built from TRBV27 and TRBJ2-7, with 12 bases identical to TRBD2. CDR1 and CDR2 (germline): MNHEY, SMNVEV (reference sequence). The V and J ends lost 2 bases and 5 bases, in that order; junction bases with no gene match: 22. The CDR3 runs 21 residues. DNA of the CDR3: TGTGCCAGCAGTTTACGGCCCAGCGGACTAGCGGGATTCCCAAGGGTGGACGAGCAGTACTTC. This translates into CASSLRPSGLAGFPRVDEQYF.

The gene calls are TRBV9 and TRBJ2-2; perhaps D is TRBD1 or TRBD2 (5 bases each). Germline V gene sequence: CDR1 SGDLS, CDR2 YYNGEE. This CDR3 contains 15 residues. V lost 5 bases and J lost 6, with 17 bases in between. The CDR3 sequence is CASSTGTARSGELFF. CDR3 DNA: TGTGCCAGCAGTACCGGGACGGCCCGTTCCGGGGAGCTGTTTTTT.

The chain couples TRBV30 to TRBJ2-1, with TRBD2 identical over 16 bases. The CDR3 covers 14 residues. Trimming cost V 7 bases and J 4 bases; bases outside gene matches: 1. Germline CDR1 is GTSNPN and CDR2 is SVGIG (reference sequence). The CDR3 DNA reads TGTGCCTCGGGACTAGCGGGAGGGTACAATGAGCAGTTCTTC. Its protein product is CASGLAGGYNEQFF.

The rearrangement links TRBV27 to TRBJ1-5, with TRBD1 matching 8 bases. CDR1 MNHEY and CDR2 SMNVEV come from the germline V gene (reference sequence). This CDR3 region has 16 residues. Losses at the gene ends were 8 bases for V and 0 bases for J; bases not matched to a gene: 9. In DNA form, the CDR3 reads TGTGCCAGCGTAATCGGACAGGGAACTAGCAATCAGCCCCAGCATTTT. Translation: CASVIGQGTSNQPQHF.

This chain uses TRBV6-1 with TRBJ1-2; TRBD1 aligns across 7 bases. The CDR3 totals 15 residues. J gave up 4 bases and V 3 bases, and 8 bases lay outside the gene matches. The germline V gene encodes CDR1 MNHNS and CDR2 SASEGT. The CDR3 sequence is CASSEGTGEVYGYTF. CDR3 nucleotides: TGTGCCAGCAGTGAGGGAACAGGGGAGGTCTATGGCTACACCTTC.

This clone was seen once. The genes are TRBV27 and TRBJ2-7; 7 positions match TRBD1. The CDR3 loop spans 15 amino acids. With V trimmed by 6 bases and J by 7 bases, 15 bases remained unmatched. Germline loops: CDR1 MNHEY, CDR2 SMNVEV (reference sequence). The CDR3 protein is CASSLRFGQAREQYF. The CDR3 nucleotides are TGTGCCAGCAGCCTCCGGTTCGGACAGGCGAGGGAGCAGTACTTC.

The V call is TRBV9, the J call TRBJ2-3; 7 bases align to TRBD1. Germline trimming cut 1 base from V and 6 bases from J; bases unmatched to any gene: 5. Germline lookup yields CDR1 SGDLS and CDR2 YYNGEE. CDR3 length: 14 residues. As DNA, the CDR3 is TGTGCCAGCAGCGTAATGGGGACAGAGGATACGCAGTATTTT. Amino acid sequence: CASSVMGTEDTQYF. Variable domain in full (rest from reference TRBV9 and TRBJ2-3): DSGVTQTPKHLITATGQRVTLRCSPRSGDLSVYWYQQSLDQGLQFLIQYYNGEERAKGNILERFSAQQFPDLHSELNLSSLELGDSALYFCASSVMGTEDTQYFGPGTRLTVL.

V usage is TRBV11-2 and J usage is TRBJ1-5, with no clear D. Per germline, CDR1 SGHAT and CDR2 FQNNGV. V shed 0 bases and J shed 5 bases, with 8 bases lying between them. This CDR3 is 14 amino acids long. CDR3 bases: TGTGCCAGCAGCTTAGACTTCTCACATCAGCCCCAGCATTTT. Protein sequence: CASSLDFSHQPQHF.

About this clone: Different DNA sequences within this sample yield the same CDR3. The DNA of the CDR3 is TGCAGCGCGAGGGGTGGATCTGGCTACACCTTC. As protein: CSARGGSGYTF. The V gene is TRBV29-1, the J gene TRBJ1-2; D is possibly TRBD1 (5 bases). This CDR3 contains 11 residues. V was cut by 7 bases and J by 7 bases, with 13 bases left in between. Germline V gene data show CDR1 as SQVTM and CDR2 as ANQGSEA.